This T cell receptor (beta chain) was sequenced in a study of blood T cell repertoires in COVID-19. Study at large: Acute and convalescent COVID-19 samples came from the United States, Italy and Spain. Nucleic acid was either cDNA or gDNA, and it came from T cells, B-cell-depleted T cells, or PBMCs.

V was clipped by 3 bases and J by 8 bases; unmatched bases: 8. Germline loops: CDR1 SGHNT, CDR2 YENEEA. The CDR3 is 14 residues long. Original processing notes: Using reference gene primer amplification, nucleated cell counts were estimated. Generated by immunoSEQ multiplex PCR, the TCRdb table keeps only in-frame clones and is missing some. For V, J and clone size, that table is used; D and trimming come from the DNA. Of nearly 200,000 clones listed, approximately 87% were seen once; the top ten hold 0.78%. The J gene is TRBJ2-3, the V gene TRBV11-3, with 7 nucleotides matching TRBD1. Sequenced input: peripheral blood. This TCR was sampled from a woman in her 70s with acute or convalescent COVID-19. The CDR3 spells CASSFDRVSRTQYF. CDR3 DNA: TGTGCCAGCAGCTTTGACAGGGTTTCGCGTACGCAGTATTTT.